The clone carrying this T cell receptor (beta chain) is termed medium-sized (0.01 to 0.1%). Its antigen is not identified. This CDR3 has 13 amino acids. Germline values: CDR1 GTSNPN, CDR2 SVGIG (reference sequence). Trimming removed 4 bases from V and 9 bases from J, with 16 bases in between. In TCRdb, the 5' RACE reads were re-called with MiXCR into one record per CDR3 protein. The table lists about 3,300 distinct CDR3 sequences, approximately 3.5% of them singletons. This sample is drawn from a study of spatial heterogeneity in lung cancer. Study-level results: Counts of expanded intratumoral alpha and beta TCRs tracked tumor mutation counts.

Time point here: sample taken at primary tumor resection. The source was lung tumor tissue, collected at surgery. This TCR came from a male donor with early-stage non-small cell lung cancer. This chain uses TRBV30 with TRBJ2-1, with D unresolved. As DNA, the CDR3 is TGTGCCTGGACTAGAATTAGGTCCGGTGAGCAGTTCTTC. It is translated as CAWTRIRSGEQFF.